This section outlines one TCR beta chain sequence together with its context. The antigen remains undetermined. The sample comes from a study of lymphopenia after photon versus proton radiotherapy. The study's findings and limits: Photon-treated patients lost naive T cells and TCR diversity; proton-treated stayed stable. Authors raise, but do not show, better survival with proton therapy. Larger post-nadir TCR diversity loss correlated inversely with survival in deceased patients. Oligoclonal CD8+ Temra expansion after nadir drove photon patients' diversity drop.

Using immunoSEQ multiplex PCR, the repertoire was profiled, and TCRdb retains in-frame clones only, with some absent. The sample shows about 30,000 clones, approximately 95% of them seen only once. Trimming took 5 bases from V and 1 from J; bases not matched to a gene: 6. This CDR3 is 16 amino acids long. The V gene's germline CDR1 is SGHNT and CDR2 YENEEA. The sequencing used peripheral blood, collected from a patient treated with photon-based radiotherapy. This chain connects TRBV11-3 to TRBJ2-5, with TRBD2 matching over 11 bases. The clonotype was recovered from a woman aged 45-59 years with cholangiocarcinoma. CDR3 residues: CASSPGTSGIQETQYF. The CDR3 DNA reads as TGTGCCAGCAGCCCCGGGACTAGCGGAATCCAAGAGACCCAGTACTTC.